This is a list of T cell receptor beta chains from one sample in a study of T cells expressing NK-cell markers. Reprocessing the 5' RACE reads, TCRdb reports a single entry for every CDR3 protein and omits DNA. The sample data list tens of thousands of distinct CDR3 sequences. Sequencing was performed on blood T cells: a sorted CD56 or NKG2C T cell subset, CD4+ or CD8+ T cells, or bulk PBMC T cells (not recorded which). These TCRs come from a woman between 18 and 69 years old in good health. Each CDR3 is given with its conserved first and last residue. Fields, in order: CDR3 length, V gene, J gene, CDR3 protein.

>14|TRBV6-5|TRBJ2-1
CASSFLGAHNEQFF
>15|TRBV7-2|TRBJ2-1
CASSYNPGQDNEQFF
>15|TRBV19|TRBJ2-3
CASSIDARVTDTQYF
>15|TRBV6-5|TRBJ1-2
CASRYSWDSDNGYTF
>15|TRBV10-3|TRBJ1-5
CAISEGEYSNQPQHF
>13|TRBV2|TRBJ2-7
CASSGRGSYEQYF
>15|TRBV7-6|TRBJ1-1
CASSLEGRGYTEAFF
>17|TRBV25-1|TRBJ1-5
CAIATGTGFDSNQPQHF
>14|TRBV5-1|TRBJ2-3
CASSWREWADTQYF
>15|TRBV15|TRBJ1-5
CATSMVVVLDQPQHF
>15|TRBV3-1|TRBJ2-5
CASSQDLRESETQYF
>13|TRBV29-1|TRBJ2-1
CSVEGGRDNEQFF